The clone carrying this TCR beta chain was detected many times. Antigen unknown. With V trimmed by 4 bases and J by 2 bases, 4 bases remained unmatched. CDR3 length: 15 amino acids. Per the germline V gene, CDR1 is SGHDT and CDR2 is YYEEEE. TCRdb re-analysed the reads in MiXCR, keeping a single row per CDR3 protein. The sample contains over 450,000 distinct CDR3 sequences, approximately 10% of which appear only once. This specimen belongs to a study of T cell repertoires in cytomegalovirus infection. The study's findings and limits: HLA-C-restricted CMV clonotypes gave the most frequent clonotype in two of eight donors.

This clonotype originated in a human donor in good health (CMV status not recorded). Some clones in this sample may be carry-over from other donors' samples. Source material: PBMCs. The genes are TRBV5-6 and TRBJ2-1, with 9 bases matching TRBD2. CDR3 residues: CASSLSGSPYNEQFF. In DNA form, the CDR3 reads TGTGCCAGCAGCCTTAGCGGGAGCCCCTACAATGAGCAGTTCTTC.